The T cell receptor (beta chain) described here comes from a study of T cell repertoires in cytomegalovirus infection. Study details: The study used recently identified HLA-C-restricted and well-studied HLA-B-restricted CMV epitopes. CMV infection and matching HLA type were both indicated by public TCR beta signatures.

Regarding this clonotype: Its matching antigen is unknown.

From the reads, TCRdb called clonotypes with MiXCR, one entry per CDR3 protein. The sample comprises about 57,000 distinct CDR3 sequences, 20% of which are singletons, and more than 65% rests with the top ten. The input for sequencing was CD8+ T cells from cultured PBMCs, taken from culture after CMV antigen stimulation. This clonotype originated in a human donor in good health (CMV status not recorded). Some clones in this sample may be carry-over from other donors' samples.

This chain's CDR3 is CASSLGGLTEAFF. CDR3 coding DNA: TGTGCCAGCAGTTTGGGGGGGCTCACTGAAGCTTTCTTT. The V call is TRBV12-3 or TRBV12-4, the J call TRBJ1-1; D perhaps matches TRBD1 (6 bases). The V gene lost 3 bases and the J gene lost 4 bases, with 9 bases spanning the gap. The CDR3 loop spans 13 amino acids.